One and the same sample provided the 13 T cell receptor beta chains below, sequenced in a study of long-term antiretroviral therapy in people with HIV. A v3.0 immunoSEQ assay was performed at survey level. Using immunoSEQ multiplex PCR, the repertoire was profiled, and TCRdb retains in-frame clones only, with some absent. The sample yields 30,000 to 45,000 clones, more than 80% seen once. The sequenced sample was unsorted PBMCs, obtained 3.4 years after starting antiretroviral therapy. These receptors were obtained from a man aged 25 to 40 with HIV.

V usage is TRBV15 and J usage is TRBJ2-2; 7 nucleotides match TRBD2. The CDR3 runs 20 residues. The V and J ends lost 4 bases and 0 bases, in that order; junction bases with no gene match: 17. Germline V gives CDR1 LNHNV, CDR2 YYDKDF (reference sequence). The CDR3 sequence is CATSTTENWAGVANTGELFF. CDR3 DNA sequence: TGTGCCACCAGCACGACAGAAAATTGGGCGGGGGTTGCGAACACCGGGGAGCTGTTTTTT.

The gene calls are TRBV2 and TRBJ2-5; no clear D. The germline V gene has CDR1 SNHLY and CDR2 FYNNEI. The CDR3 consists of 12 residues. The V end was cut by 1 base, the J end by 8 bases, with 8 bases between. The CDR3 loop is CASSEDWATQYF. CDR3 in DNA: TGTGCCAGCAGTGAAGATTGGGCTACCCAGTACTTC.

V usage is TRBV28 and J usage is TRBJ2-1, with 10 bases that match TRBD2. This CDR3 contains 15 residues. CDR1 is MDHEN, CDR2 SYDVKM, per germline. Trimming took 9 bases from V and 7 from J; bases not matched to a gene: 12. CDR3 bases: TGTGCCAGTCCCCCAGTAGCGGGAGGTTGGAATGAGCAGTTCTTC. It specifies CASPPVAGGWNEQFF.

V and J are TRBV28 and TRBJ2-4; perhaps TRBD1 as D (5 bases). V shed 6 bases and J shed 2 bases, with 20 bases lying between them. The CDR3 runs 17 residues. Germline CDR1 reads MDHEN; CDR2 reads SYDVKM. CDR3 bases: TGTGCCAGCAGCACTTCTGGACAATCGGTACCCAAAAACATTCAGTACTTC. It is translated as CASSTSGQSVPKNIQYF.

This sequence joins TRBV6-5 and TRBJ1-2, with a weak D call TRBD1 (5 bases). V lost 7 bases and J 6 bases, leaving 15 bases between the germline ends. CDR1 is MNHEY, CDR2 SVGAGI, per germline. CDR3 size: 13 residues. The CDR3 region has the DNA TGTGCCAGCAACCCCGCCGGGGGAAATGGCTACACCTTC. It encodes CASNPAGGNGYTF.

The DNA of the CDR3 is TGTGCCAGCAGTGAGGGCGGGAGCCTTTACGAGCAGTACTTC. Translating it yields CASSEGGSLYEQYF. The rearrangement joins TRBV2 to TRBJ2-7, with 7 bases identical to TRBD2. With 3 bases clipped from V and 4 bases from J, the junction kept 6 bases outside the gene matches. The CDR3 is made up of 14 amino acids. Germline V gene lookup returns CDR1 SNHLY and CDR2 FYNNEI.

This chain uses TRBV5-1 with TRBJ1-5; no firm D call. The CDR3 runs to 13 residues. The germline V gene encodes CDR1 SGHRS and CDR2 YFSETQ. The V end was cut by 1 base, the J end by 7 bases, with 9 bases between. CDR3 amino acids: CASSLQTGQPQHF. The CDR3 DNA reads TGCGCCAGCAGCTTGCAGACGGGACAGCCCCAGCATTTT.

The CDR3 DNA is TGTGCCAGCAGCCCCGGGGCCTACGAGCAGTACTTC. As protein: CASSPGAYEQYF. The chain has TRBV11-2 and TRBJ2-7; possibly TRBD2 for D (5 bases). CDR3 length: 12 amino acids. Trimming left V 5 bases short and J 2 bases short, with 7 bases between. Germline lookup yields CDR1 SGHAT and CDR2 FQNNGV. Supplemented by reference TRBV11-2 and TRBJ2-7, the full variable domain reads EAGVAQSPRYKIIEKRQSVAFWCNPISGHATLYWYQQILGQGPKLLIQFQNNGVVDDSQLPKDRFSAERLKGVDSTLKIQPAKLEDSAVYLCASSPGAYEQYFGPGTRLTVT.

This clone was detected once. The chain uses TRBV4-2 and TRBJ2-5; D remains unclear. Per germline, CDR1 LGHNA and CDR2 YNFKEQ. The CDR3 runs to 13 residues. Trimming removed 2 bases from V and 5 bases from J, with 9 bases in between. CDR3 sequence reads: CASSQWGRETQYF. CDR3 sequence (DNA): TGTGCCAGCAGCCAATGGGGTAGGGAGACCCAGTACTTC.

The rearrangement joins TRBV7-9 to TRBJ1-5, with 7 positions matching TRBD1. Looked up from germline, CDR1 is SEHNR and CDR2 is FQNEAQ (reference sequence). This CDR3 comprises 13 residues. The V segment lost 5 bases and the J segment 4 bases; nucleotides outside the gene matches: 2. CDR3 DNA sequence: TGTGCCAGCAGCCCGGACAGGAATCAGCCCCAGCATTTT. Translation gives CASSPDRNQPQHF.

The chain uses TRBV7-9 and TRBJ1-1; D is possibly TRBD1 (6 bases). The germline gives CDR1 SEHNR, CDR2 FQNEAQ (reference sequence). The CDR3 is 12 amino acids. V dropped 3 bases and J dropped 7 bases, with 9 bases sitting between them. The CDR3 spells CASSLDSYEAFF. The CDR3 nucleotides are TGTGCCAGCAGCTTGGACAGTTATGAAGCTTTCTTT.

The V gene is TRBV10-3, the J gene TRBJ1-2; no reliable D call. Trimming shortened V by 9 bases and J by 3 bases, and 11 bases separated the two germline ends. This CDR3 has 12 amino acids. The V gene's germline CDR1 is ENHRY and CDR2 SYGVKD. Here the CDR3 reads CAIGPWHYGYTF. CDR3 nucleotide sequence: TGTGCCATAGGCCCTTGGCACTATGGCTACACCTTC.

Only one count was recorded for this clone. The CDR3 loop reads CSGKFGPEAFF. In DNA, the CDR3 is TGCAGCGGCAAGTTTGGCCCCGAAGCTTTCTTT. The chain links TRBV29-1 to TRBJ1-1; no firm D call. Trimming shortened V by 7 bases and J by 8 bases, and 14 bases separated the two germline ends. The CDR3 consists of 11 residues. Germline V gives CDR1 SQVTM, CDR2 ANQGSEA.